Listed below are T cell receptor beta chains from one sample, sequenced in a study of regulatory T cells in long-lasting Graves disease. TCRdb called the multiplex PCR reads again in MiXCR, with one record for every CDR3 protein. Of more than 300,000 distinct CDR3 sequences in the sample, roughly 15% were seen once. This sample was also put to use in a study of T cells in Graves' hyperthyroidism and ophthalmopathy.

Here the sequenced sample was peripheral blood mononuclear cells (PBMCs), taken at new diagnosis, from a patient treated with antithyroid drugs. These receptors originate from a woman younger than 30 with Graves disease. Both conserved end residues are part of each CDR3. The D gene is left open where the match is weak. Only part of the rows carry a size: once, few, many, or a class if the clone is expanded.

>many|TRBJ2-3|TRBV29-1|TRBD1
TGCAGCGCCGAAAGGGGGCCCACAGATACGCAGTATTTT
CSAERGPTDTQYF
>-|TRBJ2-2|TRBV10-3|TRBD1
TGTGCCATCAGGGACAGGGGGCAGAGCGGGGAGCTGTTTTTT
CAIRDRGQSGELFF
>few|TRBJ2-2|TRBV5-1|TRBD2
TGTGCCAGCGGCGGCGGGGGACTAGCAAACACCGGGGAGCTGTTTTTT
CASGGGGLANTGELFF
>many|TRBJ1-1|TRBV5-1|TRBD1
TGCGCCAGCAGCTCGGACAGGGGGCGATTGGCTGAAGCTTTCTTT
CASSSDRGRLAEAFF
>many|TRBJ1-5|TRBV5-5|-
TGTGCCAGCAGCTTGGAGGGGAATAGCAATCAGCCCCAGCATTTT
CASSLEGNSNQPQHF
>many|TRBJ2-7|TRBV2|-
TGTGCCAGCAGAGAGACTCCCTTCGAGCAGTACTTC
CASRETPFEQYF
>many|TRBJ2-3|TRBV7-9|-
TGTGCCAGCCTAGTCGTGGGGATAGATACGCAGTATTTT
CASLVVGIDTQYF
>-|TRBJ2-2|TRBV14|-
TGTGCCAGCAGCCAAGATGTTCGAGTCGGCGGGGAGCTGTTTTTT
CASSQDVRVGGELFF
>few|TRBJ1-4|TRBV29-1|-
TGCAGCGCCGCAAACAGGGTGGATAATGAAAAACTGTTTTTT
CSAANRVDNEKLFF
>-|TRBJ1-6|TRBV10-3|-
TGTGCCATCAGTGCGTCAGGGACCAATTCACCCCTCCACTTT
CAISASGTNSPLHF
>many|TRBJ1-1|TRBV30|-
TGTGCCTGGGAGGAGGGAACTGAAGCTTTCTTT
CAWEEGTEAFF
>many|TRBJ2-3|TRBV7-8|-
TGTGCCAGCAGCTCCGACAGTATCTCTAGCACAGATACGCAGTATTTT
CASSSDSISSTDTQYF
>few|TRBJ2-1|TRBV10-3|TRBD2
TGTGCCATCAAGAATGCCGGGACTAGCGGTAACAATGAGCAGTTCTTC
CAIKNAGTSGNNEQFF
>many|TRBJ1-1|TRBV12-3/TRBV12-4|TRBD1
TGTGCCAGCAGTTTAGACAGGACAGGAGAGGGTGAAGCTTTCTTT
CASSLDRTGEGEAFF